One sample yielded the 6 T cell receptor beta chains listed below, sequenced in a study of prognosis after radiotherapy for stage I lung cancer (dated by TCRdb to about 2021). The sequencer listed for this sample is Illumina HiSeq 3000. Two rounds of multiplex PCR were performed to amplify the TCR beta CDR3 region from genomic DNA. The first PCR round used primers specific to each TRBV and TRBJ gene, with sequences filed in Chinese patent CN105087789A. In-frame beta chains were kept once TCRdb had trimmed the public reads at Q25 with fastp and called clones with MiXCR. Records with the same CDR3 protein are collapsed into one entry carrying the most frequent genes and DNA. The sample profile shows some 39,000 distinct CDR3 sequences; around 22% of them were found once. 20% to 25% of the sample goes to the ten largest clones. This specimen consisted of PBMCs, obtained before or after stereotactic body radiation therapy (not recorded which). The receptors stem from a donor aged 50 or older with non-small cell lung cancer.

As regards this clonotype: Germline and junction disagree at one end, which may indicate a read error. The chain combines TRBV18 with TRBJ2-4; TRBD2 might be the D (6 bases). This CDR3 spans 18 amino acids. Germline V lookup: CDR1 KGHSH, CDR2 LQKENI. The CDR3 nucleotides read TGTGGCAGCTCCCACGGTTTTAAGACGGGACTTGACAAAAACATTCAGTACTTC. It yields the protein CGSSHGFKTGLDKNIQYF.

This clonotype was seen repeatedly, ten times or more. The V call is TRBV20-1, the J call TRBJ1-5; D is perhaps TRBD1 (5 bases). The germline V gene encodes CDR1 DFQATT and CDR2 SNEGSKA (reference sequence). The CDR3 totals 14 residues. V was cut by 5 bases and J by 6 bases, with 17 bases left in between. CDR3 sequence (DNA): TGCAGTGCTCTTTCACAGATCGGGGGTCAGCCCCAGCATTTT. It translates to CSALSQIGGQPQHF.

As regards this clonotype: One end of the junction does not line up with germline, which may come from a read error. This chain joins TRBV20-1 and TRBJ2-5; the D gene is possibly TRBD1 (6 bases). CDR3 length: 14 residues. From germline, CDR1 is DFQATT and CDR2 SNEGSKA (reference sequence). The CDR3 loop is CSARATDGQGTKYF. The CDR3, as DNA: TGCAGTGCTAGAGCCACTGATGGGCAGGGGACCAAGTACTTC.

Many counts were recorded for this clonotype. This rearrangement joins TRBV20-1 to TRBJ1-5; 7 positions agree with TRBD1. Germline trimming cut 6 bases from V and 7 bases from J; bases unmatched to any gene: 9. CDR1 and CDR2 (germline): DFQATT, SNEGSKA (reference sequence). The CDR3 runs 13 residues. The CDR3 spells CSAQGGVSQPQHF. The CDR3 coding sequence is TGCAGTGCCCAGGGGGGGGTAAGCCAGCCCCAGCATTTT.

The sample holds many counts of this clonotype. V and J are TRBV27 and TRBJ2-2; 10 bases line up with TRBD1. J lost 5 bases, V lost 6 bases, and 6 bases had no gene match. The CDR3 length is 15 residues. Germline V gene data show CDR1 as MNHEY and CDR2 as SMNVEV (reference sequence). The CDR3 protein is CASRDRGGTTGELFF. The CDR3 bases are TGTGCCAGCAGGGACAGGGGGGGGACGACCGGGGAGCTGTTTTTT.

This clonotype has at least ten counts. The chain has TRBV27 and TRBJ2-1; unclear D gene. The CDR3 totals 13 residues. Germline V lookup: CDR1 MNHEY, CDR2 SMNVEV (reference sequence). V dropped 3 bases and J dropped 6 bases, with 9 bases sitting between them. The CDR3 sequence: CASSFGPTNEQFF. CDR3 bases: TGTGCCAGCAGTTTTGGGCCGACCAATGAGCAGTTCTTC.